The source of this TCR beta chain is a study of CD8 T cells in Susac syndrome. This CDR3 region has 14 residues. CDR1 MNHEY and CDR2 SVGAGI come from the germline V gene. V shed 7 bases and J 4 bases; nucleotides not matched to a gene: 6. RNA in amounts of about 0.5 to 1 ug was reverse transcribed with random hexamers. TCRdb reanalysed the immunoSEQ multiplex PCR reads using MiXCR and keeps one entry per CDR3 protein. Of about 190,000 distinct CDR3 sequences in the sample, more than 85% were seen once. The rearrangement joins TRBV6-5 to TRBJ1-3, with TRBD1 matching 8 bases. This sequence was found in a human donor with Susac syndrome. Source material: CD8+ T cells from PBMCs. The CDR3 DNA is TGTGCCAGCACCCGGGGACAGGCAGGAAACACCATATATTTT. Protein product: CASTRGQAGNTIYF.